Shown below are 21 T cell receptor beta chains from a single sample sequenced in a study of identical twins. Each CDR3 protein is one row after TCRdb ran MiXCR on the 5' RACE reads. The table has 350,000 to 400,000 distinct CDR3 sequences, roughly 9% seen once; the top ten hold 8% to 10%. Sample: naive T cells sorted from blood. These receptors originate from a woman aged 45-65 years in good health.

The CDR3: CASSLAGTIEQFF. DNA for the CDR3: TGTGCCAGCAGCTTAGCGGGGACTATTGAGCAGTTCTTC. The chain links TRBV7-9 to TRBJ2-1; 7 bases are a match to TRBD2. From germline, CDR1 is SEHNR and CDR2 FQNEAQ (reference sequence). Losses at the gene ends were 0 bases for V and 9 bases for J; bases not matched to a gene: 2. This CDR3 is built from 13 residues.

Concerning this clonotype itself: This may come from a read error, since a much larger clone is one base off. V and J are TRBV5-6 and TRBJ2-1; D is perhaps TRBD1 (5 bases). Trimming shortened V by 3 bases and J by 7 bases, and 14 bases separated the two germline ends. The CDR3 covers 14 residues. In germline, CDR1 is SGHDT, CDR2 YYEEEE. The chain's CDR3 is CASSSDFRANEQFF. CDR3 nucleotides: TGTGCCAGCAGCTCGGATTTCAGGGCGAATGAGCAGTTCTTC.

This clonotype showed up many times. The V and J genes are TRBV11-1 and TRBJ2-7; D unresolved. Germline V CDR1 and CDR2: SGHAT, FQDESV (reference sequence). The CDR3 is 13 residues long. Trimming stripped 3 bases from V and 0 bases from J, with 6 bases between. DNA of the CDR3: TGTGCCAGCAGCTTCACTCTCTCCTACGAGCAGTACTTC. Translated: CASSFTLSYEQYF.

This clonotype came up many times. This rearrangement joins TRBV29-1 to TRBJ2-1, with D perhaps given as TRBD1 or TRBD2 (5 bases each). The germline V gene has CDR1 SQVTM and CDR2 ANQGSEA. The CDR3 contains 12 residues. Trimming left V 7 bases short and J 6 bases short, with 13 bases between. The CDR3 DNA follows: TGCAGCGCTTGGGACCCGGGCAATGAGCAGTTCTTC. Residues: CSAWDPGNEQFF.

The chain has TRBV5-1 and TRBJ2-3; tentative D call: TRBD2 (6 bases). Germline assignment: CDR1 SGHRS and CDR2 YFSETQ. V was shortened by 3 bases and J by 2 bases, with 19 bases between the two germline ends. The CDR3 totals 17 residues. CDR3 amino acids: CASSSHGAAGLTDTQYF. CDR3 nucleotide sequence: TGCGCCAGCAGCTCCCACGGAGCGGCGGGGCTCACAGATACGCAGTATTTT.

The chain links TRBV12-3 or TRBV12-4 to TRBJ2-1, with D tentatively TRBD1 or TRBD2 (5 bases each). Trimming took 1 base from V and 9 from J, leaving 10 bases between them. The CDR3 contains 13 residues. The CDR3 loop reads CASSLGGSGEQFF. The CDR3 DNA reads as TGTGCCAGCAGTTTAGGGGGCAGCGGTGAGCAGTTCTTC.

This clonotype was seen many times. The chain uses TRBV5-1 and TRBJ1-2; D ambiguous. Trimming removed 8 bases from V and 0 bases from J, with 14 bases in between. Germline V CDR1 and CDR2: SGHRS, YFSETQ. The CDR3 has 14 amino acids. The CDR3 DNA sequence: TGCGCCAGTCATAAGACCTTCACTAACTATGGCTACACCTTC. It codes for CASHKTFTNYGYTF.

This clonotype was detected many times. This rearrangement joins TRBV12-3 or TRBV12-4 to TRBJ2-3; 8 bases align to TRBD1. V lost 6 bases to trimming and J lost 2 bases; unmatched junction nucleotides: 1. The CDR3 is 13 amino acids. In DNA, the CDR3 is TGTGCCAGCAGGACAGGGGTCACAGATACGCAGTATTTT. It codes for CASRTGVTDTQYF.

The V gene is TRBV11-3, the J gene TRBJ2-3; D may be TRBD2 (6 bases). CDR3 length: 15 residues. Trimming took off 4 bases at V and 2 bases at J, with 13 bases between the two ends. From germline, CDR1 is SGHNT and CDR2 YENEEA. CDR3 bases: TGTGCCAGCAGCTCGGGGGTCTCCAACACAGATACGCAGTATTTT. This gives the protein CASSSGVSNTDTQYF.

In this sample, this clonotype turned up a few times. CDR3 sequence (DNA): TGTGCCAGCCGCCCGGCAGAGTCGTCACCCCTCCACTTT. Its translation: CASRPAESSPLHF. The chain uses TRBV27 and TRBJ1-6; no reliable D call. There are 13 residues in the CDR3. V was cut by 8 bases and J by 10 bases, with 15 bases left in between. Germline V lookup: CDR1 MNHEY, CDR2 SMNVEV (reference sequence).

This clonotype was counted at least ten times. The rearrangement links TRBV10-3 to TRBJ2-6; tentative D call: TRBD2 (6 bases). V dropped 3 bases and J dropped 0 bases, with 9 bases sitting between them. This CDR3 spans 16 amino acids. Germline loops: CDR1 ENHRY, CDR2 SYGVKD. CDR3 in amino acids: CAISETGSSGANVLTF. The CDR3 region has the DNA TGTGCCATCAGTGAAACCGGGAGCTCTGGGGCCAACGTCCTGACTTTC.

This clonotype was counted only a few times. The chain has TRBV5-1 and TRBJ1-2, with D maybe TRBD1 (6 bases). CDR1 and CDR2 (germline): SGHRS, YFSETQ. The V end lost 0 bases, the J end lost 8 bases, and 17 bases lay between the germline ends. The CDR3 runs to 15 residues. CDR3 residues: CASSLAGGAPGGYTF. CDR3 in DNA: TGCGCCAGCAGCTTGGCCGGGGGGGCGCCCGGCGGCTACACCTTC.

About this clonotype: A much larger clone lies one base from this, so it may be a read error. The chain links TRBV6-5 to TRBJ2-2; D might be TRBD2 (6 bases). Germline CDR1 reads MNHEY; CDR2 reads SVGAGI. V was cut by 5 bases and J by 6 bases, with 10 bases left in between. The CDR3 has 13 amino acids. DNA for the CDR3: TGTGCCAGCAGTCCCGGGAGTCCCGGGGAGCTGTTTTTT. Its translation is CASSPGSPGELFF.

This clonotype was recorded many times. V is TRBV20-1 and J is TRBJ2-7; 10 nucleotides agree with TRBD2. CDR3 length equals 14 residues. Germline lookup yields CDR1 DFQATT and CDR2 SNEGSKA (reference sequence). The V and J ends lost 5 bases and 4 bases, in that order; junction bases with no gene match: 8. In DNA, the CDR3 is TGCAGTGCTTCTAGCGGGAGTACTTTATACGAGCAGTACTTC. This translates into CSASSGSTLYEQYF.

The CDR3: CTSSYYSGSSSRPPSGIVVEQYV. Written as DNA, the CDR3 is TGTACCAGCAGTTACTATAGCGGGAGCTCCTCTCGCCCCCCCTCCGGGATCGTCGTCGAGCAGTACGTC. The rearrangement uses TRBV6-5 and TRBJ2-7, with 9 bases aligning to TRBD2. Germline loops: CDR1 MNHEY, CDR2 SVGAGI. The CDR3 is made up of 23 amino acids.

At least ten counts were recorded for this clonotype. V usage is TRBV12-3 or TRBV12-4 and J usage is TRBJ2-1, with 7 nucleotides matching TRBD2. This CDR3 region has 13 residues. V lost 8 bases and J lost 10; bases outside the gene matches: 11. In DNA, the CDR3 is TGTGCCAGCGCCCCTAATAGCGGGTTAGAGCAGTTCTTC. It encodes CASAPNSGLEQFF.

This clonotype was seen ten or more times. This rearrangement joins TRBV5-1 to TRBJ2-7; 12 bases line up with TRBD1. V lost 4 bases and J lost 6; bases outside the gene matches: 14. The CDR3 covers 17 residues. Germline CDR1 SGHRS, CDR2 YFSETQ. This CDR3 reads CASSTNPRDRGLGEQYV. CDR3 DNA sequence: TGCGCCAGCAGCACCAATCCCCGGGACAGGGGGCTTGGCGAGCAGTACGTC.

This clonotype has a count of ten or more. The chain joins TRBV12-3 or TRBV12-4 to TRBJ2-4, with 7 bases lining up with TRBD2. The CDR3 extends over 16 amino acids. J lost 1 base, V lost 3 bases, and 6 bases had no gene match. Here the CDR3 reads CASSFLAEVAKNIQYF. CDR3 DNA sequence: TGTGCCAGCAGTTTTCTAGCGGAGGTGGCCAAAAACATTCAGTACTTC.

The gene calls are TRBV4-1 and TRBJ2-3; possibly TRBD2 for D (6 bases). CDR3 length: 15 residues. Trimming left V 2 bases short and J 5 bases short, with 14 bases between. Germline CDR1 reads MGHRA; CDR2 reads YSYEKL. CDR3 sequence: CASSQPGRDGDTQYF. In nucleotides, the CDR3 is TGCGCCAGCAGCCAACCCGGGAGAGATGGAGATACGCAGTATTTT.

The chain has TRBV19 and TRBJ2-5; 11 bases agree with TRBD2. The germline V gene encodes CDR1 LNHDA and CDR2 SQIVND (reference sequence). V lost 10 bases, J lost 3 bases, and 28 bases stayed unmatched. The CDR3 totals 21 residues. CDR3 nucleotides: TGTGCCATTCCCGACAGGGATGGGGGGACTAGCGGACCCTTGGCTGAAGAGACCCAGTACTTC. It yields the protein CAIPDRDGGTSGPLAEETQYF.

The sample holds a few counts of this clonotype. V is TRBV20-1 and J is TRBJ1-6; 9 nucleotides align to TRBD1. V was pared by 6 bases and J by 10 bases, with 16 bases of the junction left unmatched. CDR1 is DFQATT and CDR2 is SNEGSKA in the germline V gene (reference sequence). This CDR3 spans 16 amino acids. Here the CDR3 DNA reads TGCAGTGCCTCACCGACGGGACAGGGTAGCGAATCACCCCTCCACTTT. It yields the protein CSASPTGQGSESPLHF.